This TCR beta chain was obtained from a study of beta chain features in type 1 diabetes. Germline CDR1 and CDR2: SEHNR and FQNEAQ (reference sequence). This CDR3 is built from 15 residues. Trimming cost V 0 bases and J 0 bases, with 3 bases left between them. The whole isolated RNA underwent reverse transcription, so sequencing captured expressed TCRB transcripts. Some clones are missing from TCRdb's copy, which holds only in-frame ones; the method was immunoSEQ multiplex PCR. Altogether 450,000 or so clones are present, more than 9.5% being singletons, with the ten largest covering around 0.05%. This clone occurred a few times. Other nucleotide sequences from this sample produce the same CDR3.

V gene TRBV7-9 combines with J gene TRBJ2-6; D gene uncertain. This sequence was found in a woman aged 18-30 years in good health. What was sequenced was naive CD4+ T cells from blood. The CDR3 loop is CASSLASSGANVLTF. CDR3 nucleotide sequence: TGTGCCAGCAGCTTAGCGAGCTCTGGGGCCAACGTCCTGACTTTC.